The next 14 T cell receptor beta chains were all read from a single sample in a study of blood T cell repertoires in COVID-19. The data were produced by immunoSEQ multiplex PCR, yet TCRdb's version contains in-frame clones alone and is incomplete. Found here are more than 300,000 clones, around 90% of them singletons; the top ten hold around 3.5%. Sequenced material: peripheral blood. Receptors originate from a young woman who had recovered from COVID-19.

This CDR3 reads CASSLLASGSSTDTQYF. As DNA, the CDR3 is TGTGCCAGCAGTTTATTGGCTAGCGGGAGTAGCACAGATACGCAGTATTTT. The chain couples TRBV27 to TRBJ2-3; 10 bases agree with TRBD2. V dropped 1 base and J dropped 0; count of bases not matched to a gene: 4. Germline CDR1 MNHEY, CDR2 SMNVEV (reference sequence). The CDR3 runs to 17 residues.

The chain joins TRBV4-3 to TRBJ2-2, with D tentatively TRBD1 (5 bases). The length of the CDR3 is 17 residues. Per germline, CDR1 LGHNA and CDR2 YSLEER. The V end was cut by 1 base, the J end by 2 bases, with 14 bases between. In nucleotides, the CDR3 is TGCGCCAGCAGCCAAGGAGTGGTCAGGGTCAACACCGGGGAGCTGTTTTTT. Its protein is CASSQGVVRVNTGELFF.

This chain connects TRBV3-1 (or the pseudogene TRBV3-2) to TRBJ2-1; a possible D gene is TRBD1 (6 bases). Trimming cost V 4 bases and J 0 bases, with 10 bases left between them. Per the germline V gene, CDR1 is LGHDT and CDR2 is YNNKEL (reference sequence). The CDR3 spans 15 residues. The CDR3 DNA sequence: TGTGCCAGCAGCCCCCGGGACAACTCCTACAATGAGCAGTTCTTC. It yields the protein CASSPRDNSYNEQFF.

This clone was observed a handful of times. The chain links TRBV3-1 (or the pseudogene TRBV3-2) to TRBJ1-6; 8 bases line up with TRBD1. CDR3 length: 16 amino acids. In germline, CDR1 is LGHDT, CDR2 YNNKEL (reference sequence). J gave up 9 bases and V 3 bases, and 10 bases lay outside the gene matches. In DNA form, the CDR3 reads TGTGCCAGCAGCCAGCAGGGGGCAGGTACTAGTTCACCCCTCCACTTT. It specifies CASSQQGAGTSSPLHF.

This sequence joins TRBV7-9 and TRBJ2-3; 9 nucleotides align to TRBD1. CDR1 is SEHNR, CDR2 FQNEAQ, per germline (reference sequence). V dropped 1 base and J dropped 2; count of bases not matched to a gene: 4. The CDR3 covers 16 residues. The CDR3 here is CASSLDRGRVTDTQYF. In DNA form, the CDR3 reads TGTGCCAGCAGCTTAGACAGGGGGCGCGTCACAGATACGCAGTATTTT.

The rearrangement joins TRBV11-2 to TRBJ2-1; 11 bases are shared with TRBD2. Germline CDR1 SGHAT, CDR2 FQNNGV. The trim removed 6 bases at V and 4 bases at J, leaving 5 bases unmatched. The CDR3 extends over 15 amino acids. The CDR3 DNA reads as TGTGCCAGCAGGGCGACTAGCGGGAAATACAATGAGCAGTTCTTC. Translating gives CASRATSGKYNEQFF.

The chain has TRBV14 and TRBJ2-2; 14 bases fit TRBD2. CDR1 and CDR2 (germline): SGHDN, FVKESK. CDR3 length: 19 residues. The junction had 11 bases not matched to a gene; V was cut back by 1 base and J by 7 bases. The CDR3 DNA follows: TGTGCCAGCAGCCAAGCCCCGGGACTAGCGGGAGTCGGTAACGGGGAGCTGTTTTTT. Translation: CASSQAPGLAGVGNGELFF.

The J gene is TRBJ1-1, the V gene TRBV6-5; perhaps TRBD1 as D (6 bases). CDR1 and CDR2 (germline): MNHEY, SVGAGI. Deletions cut 7 bases from V and 4 bases from J, with 16 bases between. The length of the CDR3 is 14 residues. This chain's CDR3 is CASTRGGGLTEAFF. DNA of the CDR3: TGTGCCAGCACCCGAGGGGGGGGCCTCACTGAAGCTTTCTTT.

The J gene is TRBJ2-5, the V gene TRBV2, with a possible D match to TRBD2 (5 bases). The CDR3 consists of 15 residues. V dropped 6 bases and J dropped 4 bases, with 18 bases sitting between them. Germline CDR1 and CDR2: SNHLY and FYNNEI. Written as DNA, the CDR3 is TGTGCCAGCAGCGTTCTGGGGAGCGATCGAGAGACCCAGTACTTC. This translates into CASSVLGSDRETQYF. Filled out from reference TRBV2 and TRBJ2-5, the complete variable domain reads EPEVTQTPSHQVTQMGQEVILRCVPISNHLYFYWYRQILGQKVEFLVSFYNNEISEKSEIFDDQFSVERPDGSNFTLKIRSTKLEDSAMYFCASSVLGSDRETQYFGPGTRLLVL.

This rearrangement joins TRBV29-1 to TRBJ1-1; 10 positions match TRBD1. The CDR3 length is 17 residues. Trimming at V came to 6 bases and at J to 0 bases, leaving 13 bases not matched to a gene. The germline V gene encodes CDR1 SQVTM and CDR2 ANQGSEA. DNA for the CDR3: TGCAGCGTACAGCCCGACAGGGGGCCCGAGATGAACACTGAAGCTTTCTTT. Translation: CSVQPDRGPEMNTEAFF.

This chain connects TRBV11-2 to TRBJ1-2; possible D gene TRBD1, 5 bases. From germline, CDR1 is SGHAT and CDR2 FQNNGV. V lost 5 bases and J lost 8, with 15 bases in between. The CDR3 runs 13 residues. CDR3 DNA sequence: TGTGCCAGCAGCCCCGGACCCCAGGGAGGCTACACCTTC. It encodes CASSPGPQGGYTF. Drawing the rest from reference TRBV11-2 and TRBJ1-2, the complete variable domain is EAGVAQSPRYKIIEKRQSVAFWCNPISGHATLYWYQQILGQGPKLLIQFQNNGVVDDSQLPKDRFSAERLKGVDSTLKIQPAKLEDSAVYLCASSPGPQGGYTFGSGTRLTVV.

The chain combines TRBV5-1 with TRBJ2-5; 9 bases match TRBD1. J gave up 4 bases and V 1 base, and 2 bases lay outside the gene matches. This CDR3 has 14 amino acids. Germline assignment: CDR1 SGHRS and CDR2 YFSETQ. The CDR3 sequence is CASSLPTGGETQYF. Written as DNA, the CDR3 is TGCGCCAGCAGCTTGCCGACAGGGGGAGAGACCCAGTACTTC.

J is TRBJ2-7 and V is TRBV24-1, with 8 bases that match TRBD1. Germline lookup yields CDR1 KGHDR and CDR2 SFDVKD. V lost 4 bases, J lost 5 bases, and 9 bases stayed unmatched. The CDR3 is 15 amino acids. CDR3 in DNA: TGTGCCACCAGTGAAGCCGGACAGGGCGTCCACGAGCAGTACGTC. It is translated as CATSEAGQGVHEQYV.

The chain combines TRBV30 with TRBJ2-1, with D perhaps TRBD2 (6 bases). Per germline, CDR1 GTSNPN and CDR2 SVGIG (reference sequence). The ends were cut back, 1 base at V and 1 base at J, with 14 bases in the middle. This CDR3 has 16 amino acids. CDR3: CAWSGAGRGSYNEQFF. DNA of the CDR3: TGTGCCTGGAGTGGAGCCGGGAGAGGATCCTACAATGAGCAGTTCTTC.